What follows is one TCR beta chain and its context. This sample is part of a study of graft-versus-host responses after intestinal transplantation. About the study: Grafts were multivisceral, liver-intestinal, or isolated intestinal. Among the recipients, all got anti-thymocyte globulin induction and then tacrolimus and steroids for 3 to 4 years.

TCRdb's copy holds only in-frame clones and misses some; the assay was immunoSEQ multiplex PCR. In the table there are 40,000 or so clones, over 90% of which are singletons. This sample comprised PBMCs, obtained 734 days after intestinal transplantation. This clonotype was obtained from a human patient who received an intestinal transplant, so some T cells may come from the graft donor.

The CDR3 DNA reads TGTGCCAGCTCATACCGAGGAGGGGGGAGGCCTAATGAAAAACTGTTTTTT. This translates into CASSYRGGGRPNEKLFF. The chain links TRBV18 to TRBJ1-4, with D possibly matching TRBD1 (6 bases). Looked up from germline, CDR1 is KGHSH and CDR2 is LQKENI. The V and J ends lost 5 bases and 3 bases respectively, with 19 bases between them. This CDR3 has 17 amino acids.